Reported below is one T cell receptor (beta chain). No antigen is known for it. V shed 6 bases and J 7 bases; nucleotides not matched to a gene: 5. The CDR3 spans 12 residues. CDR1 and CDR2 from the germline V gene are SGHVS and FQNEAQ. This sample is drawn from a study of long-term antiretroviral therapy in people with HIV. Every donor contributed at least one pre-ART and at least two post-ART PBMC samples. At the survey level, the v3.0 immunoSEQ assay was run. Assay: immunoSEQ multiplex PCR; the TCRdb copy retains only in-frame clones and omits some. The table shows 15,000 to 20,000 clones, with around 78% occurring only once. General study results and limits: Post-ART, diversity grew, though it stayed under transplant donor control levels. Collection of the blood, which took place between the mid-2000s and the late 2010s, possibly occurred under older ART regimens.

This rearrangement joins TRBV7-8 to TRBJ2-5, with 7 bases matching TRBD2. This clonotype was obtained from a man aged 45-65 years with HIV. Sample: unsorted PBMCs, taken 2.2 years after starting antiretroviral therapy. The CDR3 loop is CASSLPGGTQYF. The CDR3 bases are TGTGCCAGCAGTCTTCCGGGGGGGACCCAGTACTTC.